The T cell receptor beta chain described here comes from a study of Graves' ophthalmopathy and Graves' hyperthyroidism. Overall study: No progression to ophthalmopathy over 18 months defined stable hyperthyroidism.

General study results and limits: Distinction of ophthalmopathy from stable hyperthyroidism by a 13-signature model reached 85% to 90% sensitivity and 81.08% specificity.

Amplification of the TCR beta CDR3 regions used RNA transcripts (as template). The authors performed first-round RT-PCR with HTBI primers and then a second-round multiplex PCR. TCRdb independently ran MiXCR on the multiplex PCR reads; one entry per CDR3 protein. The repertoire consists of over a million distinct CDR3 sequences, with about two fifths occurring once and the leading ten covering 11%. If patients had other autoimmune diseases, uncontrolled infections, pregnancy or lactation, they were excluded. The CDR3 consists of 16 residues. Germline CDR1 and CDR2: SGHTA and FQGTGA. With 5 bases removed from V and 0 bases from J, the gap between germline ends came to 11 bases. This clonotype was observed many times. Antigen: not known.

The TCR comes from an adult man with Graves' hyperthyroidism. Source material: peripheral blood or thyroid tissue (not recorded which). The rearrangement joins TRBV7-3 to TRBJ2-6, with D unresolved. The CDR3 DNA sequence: TGTGCCAGCAGCAAAGGACGGACCTCTGGGGCCAACGTCCTGACTTTC. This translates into CASSKGRTSGANVLTF. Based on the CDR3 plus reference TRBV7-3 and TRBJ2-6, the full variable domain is GAGVSQTPSNKVTEKGKYVELRCDPISGHTALYWYRQSLGQGPEFLIYFQGTGAADDSGLPNDRFFAVRPEGSVSTLKIQRTERGDSAVYLCASSKGRTSGANVLTFGAGSRLTVL.